The present T cell receptor (beta chain) was sequenced within a study of shared clonotypes between healthy human individuals. The length of the CDR3 is 13 residues. V was clipped by 0 bases and J by 9 bases, with 12 bases between them. Per the germline V gene, CDR1 is SGHRS and CDR2 is YFSETQ. General study results and limits: Few donors restricted represented genetic and exposure-history diversity. Roughly 4.6% of naive CD4 clonotypes were common to a handful of donors.

As for this clone: Its target is not known.

Repertoires were generated with immunoSEQ multiplex PCR, while TCRdb's copy carries only in-frame clones and drops some. This sample has some 1 million clones, with about three quarters found just once. The sequencing sample was made of memory CD4+ T cells sorted from blood. The subset denotes: CD45RA-negative fraction. This TCR was recovered from a man aged 18 to 35 in good health. The chain uses TRBV5-1 and TRBJ1-2; D unclear. CDR3 region: CASSLEQTDSYTF. DNA for the CDR3: TGCGCCAGCAGCTTGGAACAGACCGATAGCTACACCTTC.